Listed below are T cell receptor beta chains from one sample, sequenced in a study of OX40 agonist ivuxolimab in advanced cancers. Only in-frame clones appear in the TCRdb table, and some are missing; sequencing was by immunoSEQ multiplex PCR. The profile shows roughly 70,000 clones, about 88% of them singletons. The sample here was CD4+ or CD8+ T cells sorted from blood, taken in a trial of the OX40 agonist ivuxolimab. These TCRs come from an adult with an advanced solid tumor such as melanoma, head and neck, liver or kidney cancer. The CDR3 runs from the conserved cysteine through the conserved F or W.

len: 18
v_gene: TRBV28
CDR3aa: CASPAPGLAGGPIAEQYF

len: 15
v_gene: TRBV6-6
CDR3aa: CASSRETARNQPQHF

len: 16
v_gene: TRBV28
CDR3aa: CASSLWGQGAAVGYTF

len: 16
v_gene: TRBV28
CDR3aa: CASSGLAGDLNSEQFF

len: 16
v_gene: TRBV15
CDR3aa: CATSTRNRNSGNTIYF

len: 16
v_gene: TRBV19
CDR3aa: CASSTEDSWFDSPLHF

len: 16
v_gene: TRBV5-5
CDR3aa: CASSLVPAGYQETQYF

len: 18
v_gene: TRBV5-1
CDR3aa: CASTLVFAASGRADTQYF

len: 16
v_gene: TRBV7-8
CDR3aa: CASSSYRVPDLSRQYF

len: 16
v_gene: TRBV7-9
CDR3aa: CASSGWTGAAYNEQFF

len: 12
v_gene: TRBV6-5
CDR3aa: CASKGAGQPQHF

len: 13
v_gene: TRBV5-4
CDR3aa: CASSLDSFYGYTF

len: 15
v_gene: TRBV7-3
CDR3aa: CASSLDGGFNTEAFF

len: 17
v_gene: TRBV11-2
CDR3aa: CASSPRLAGGSYNEQFF

len: 14
v_gene: TRBV7-9
CDR3aa: CASSQDRNNSPLHF

len: 15
v_gene: TRBV18
CDR3aa: CASSVTGQGVGEQYF

len: 14
v_gene: TRBV28
CDR3aa: CASSLGQENSPLHF

len: 14
v_gene: TRBV29-1
CDR3aa: CSVTQAVGNEKLFF

len: 15
v_gene: TRBV6-6
CDR3aa: CASSLSGRENGELFF

len: 16
v_gene: TRBV7-2
CDR3aa: CASSLGGTSGRSTQYF

len: 13
v_gene: TRBV7-9
CDR3aa: CASSLGTGYGYTF

len: 15
v_gene: TRBV6-5
CDR3aa: CASSRERANTGELFF

len: 12
v_gene: TRBV28
CDR3aa: CASNGQVYEQYF

len: 13
v_gene: TRBV6-1
CDR3aa: CATRGEITDTQYF

len: 16
v_gene: TRBV19
CDR3aa: CASSIGGNFGIYEQYF

len: 15
v_gene: TRBV7-9
CDR3aa: CASSLEVSWGNGYTF

len: 14
v_gene: TRBV10-3
CDR3aa: CAISEDSPPYEQYF

len: 12
v_gene: TRBV5-6
CDR3aa: CASSLTGVEQYF

len: 15
v_gene: TRBV11-2
CDR3aa: CASKLAGSSGNIQYF

len: 13
v_gene: TRBV10-3
CDR3aa: CAIRGREQETQYF

len: 16
v_gene: TRBV4-2
CDR3aa: CASSQDVRGDNQPQHF

len: 13
v_gene: TRBV29-1
CDR3aa: CSALGGGTDTQYF

len: 17
v_gene: TRBV21-1
CDR3aa: CASSNRQGGGNYNEQFF

len: 15
v_gene: TRBV19
CDR3aa: CASTPDRSGANVLTF

len: 14
v_gene: TRBV10-1
CDR3aa: CASSGGGEWETQYF

len: 16
v_gene: TRBV7-9
CDR3aa: CASSRTTTALSDTQYF

len: 15
v_gene: TRBV7-6
CDR3aa: CASSLVVGLNTEAFF

len: 13
v_gene: TRBV4-1
CDR3aa: CASSQEEGAACHF

len: 13
v_gene: TRBV7-9
CDR3aa: CASSLVGGNTQYF

len: 16
v_gene: TRBV5-1
CDR3aa: CASSGTGVTGANVLTF

len: 15
v_gene: TRBV28
CDR3aa: CASSLDQGPLHEQYF

len: 14
v_gene: TRBV7-8
CDR3aa: CASSFSVGSYEQYF

len: 15
v_gene: TRBV6-5
CDR3aa: CASSYSGGSGNTQFF

len: 13
v_gene: TRBV7-2
CDR3aa: CASSFGGGYGYTF

len: 12
v_gene: TRBV11-2
CDR3aa: CASSSPNGEQFF

len: 13
v_gene: TRBV2
CDR3aa: CASSLDRVDEQYF

len: 14
v_gene: TRBV7-8
CDR3aa: CASSLTGMTYEQYF

len: 14
v_gene: TRBV19
CDR3aa: CASKGLSGANVLTF

len: 16
v_gene: TRBV5-4
CDR3aa: CASSLGHSYSTDTQYF

len: 12
v_gene: TRBV25-1
CDR3aa: CASSATQGTQYF

len: 19
v_gene: TRBV28
CDR3aa: CASSSPPTRTGGQNTEAFF

len: 17
v_gene: TRBV2
CDR3aa: CASSEDFPSGYAYEQYF

len: 16
v_gene: TRBV15
CDR3aa: CATSREDLLAKNIQYF

len: 16
v_gene: TRBV6-6
CDR3aa: CASSSGFDRGLTEAFF

len: 13
v_gene: TRBV27
CDR3aa: CASSFRQGYEQYF

len: 16
v_gene: TRBV11-2
CDR3aa: CASRLRRGERTDTQYF

len: 14
v_gene: TRBV28
CDR3aa: CASNDRGDGSPLHF

len: 14
v_gene: TRBV7-2
CDR3aa: CASSSDRVDQPQHF

len: 17
v_gene: TRBV7-2
CDR3aa: CASSLSQIGGGGTEAFF

len: 13
v_gene: TRBV29-1
CDR3aa: CSVEFGRDQPQHF